This is a list of T cell receptor beta chains from one sample in a study of blood T cell repertoires in COVID-19. The table came from immunoSEQ multiplex PCR; TCRdb's copy has only in-frame clones and leaves some out. Of about 120,000 clones listed, roughly 85% were seen once; the top ten hold 9.5% to 13%. The specimen was peripheral blood. These receptors originate from a man older than 75 with acute or convalescent COVID-19. CDR3s include the opening cysteine and the closing phenylalanine or tryptophan. Fields, in order: D gene, clone size, J gene, V gene, CDR3 DNA, CDR3 protein. D genes are given only for firm matches. Only some rows state a clone size, as once, few, many or a class for expanded clones.

D: NA; size: NA; J: TRBJ2-5; V: TRBV5-6; DNA: TGTGCCAGCAGCTTAAATTTCGGGAGCACTGAGACCCAGTACTTC; CDR3: CASSLNFGSTETQYF
D: NA; size: NA; J: TRBJ1-5; V: TRBV2; DNA: TGTGCCAGCAGTTCAGGACAGTTGGGCAATCAGCCCCAGCATTTT; CDR3: CASSSGQLGNQPQHF
D: TRBD1; size: NA; J: TRBJ2-7; V: TRBV11-1; DNA: TGTGCCAGCAGCCAACCGGGACAGGGGAGGTACGAGCAGTACTTC; CDR3: CASSQPGQGRYEQYF
D: TRBD1; size: NA; J: TRBJ1-3; V: TRBV18; DNA: TGTGCCAGCTCAGCGGGACAGCTTTCTGGAAACACCATATATTTT; CDR3: CASSAGQLSGNTIYF
D: NA; size: NA; J: TRBJ2-7; V: TRBV24-1; DNA: TGTGCCACCAGTGATTTCTGGACAGTCAACTACGAGCAGTACTTC; CDR3: CATSDFWTVNYEQYF
D: NA; size: NA; J: TRBJ1-1; V: TRBV5-8; DNA: TGTGCCAGCAGCTTGGCTTTTGGAGCTGAAGCTTTCTTT; CDR3: CASSLAFGAEAFF
D: TRBD1; size: NA; J: TRBJ2-5; V: TRBV2; DNA: TGTGCCAGCAGTGAAACAGGGGCGGGAGAGACCCAGTACTTC; CDR3: CASSETGAGETQYF
D: NA; size: NA; J: TRBJ1-5; V: TRBV6-1; DNA: TGTGCCAGCAGTGACCTCGCAGGGAATCAGCCCCAGCATTTT; CDR3: CASSDLAGNQPQHF
D: TRBD1; size: NA; J: TRBJ1-6; V: TRBV18; DNA: TGTGCCAGCTCGCCCGGGACAGATAATTCACCCCTCCACTTT; CDR3: CASSPGTDNSPLHF
D: NA; size: few; J: TRBJ2-7; V: TRBV7-9; DNA: TGTGCCAGCGGGGAGAACGAGCAGTACTTC; CDR3: CASGENEQYF
D: TRBD2; size: few; J: TRBJ2-7; V: TRBV2; DNA: TGTGCCAGCAGTCCCACTAGCGGGAGACCCTCCGAGCAGTACTTC; CDR3: CASSPTSGRPSEQYF
D: TRBD1; size: NA; J: TRBJ1-6; V: TRBV11-2; DNA: TGTGCCAGCAGCCCGAGGACAGGGCCGGGTAATTCACCCCTCCACTTT; CDR3: CASSPRTGPGNSPLHF
D: NA; size: few; J: TRBJ2-1; V: TRBV9; DNA: TGTGCCAGCAGCGTAGGACTCGGTAGCTACAATGAGCAGTTCTTC; CDR3: CASSVGLGSYNEQFF
D: NA; size: few; J: TRBJ2-3; V: TRBV30; DNA: TGTGCCTGGAGCCCCCGGGATACGCAGTATTTT; CDR3: CAWSPRDTQYF
D: NA; size: NA; J: TRBJ1-2; V: TRBV7-9; DNA: TGTGCCAGCAGCCCCGCAGCGGCTAACTATGGCTACACCTTC; CDR3: CASSPAAANYGYTF
D: NA; size: NA; J: TRBJ1-1; V: TRBV7-9; DNA: TGTGCCAGCAGCTTAGCGCTGGGGGCCTCTGAAGCTTTCTTT; CDR3: CASSLALGASEAFF
D: TRBD1; size: once; J: TRBJ2-5; V: TRBV11-3; DNA: TGTGCCAGCAGGGGACAGAGTGAAGAGACCCAGTACTTC; CDR3: CASRGQSEETQYF
D: NA; size: NA; J: TRBJ1-1; V: TRBV30; DNA: TGTGCCTGCCCGACTCGGGACAAACTCAACACTGAAGCTTTCTTT; CDR3: CACPTRDKLNTEAFF
D: NA; size: NA; J: TRBJ2-2; V: TRBV10-3; DNA: TGTGCCATCACGGGACAGAACACCGGGGAGCTGTTTTTT; CDR3: CAITGQNTGELFF
D: TRBD2; size: NA; J: TRBJ2-2; V: TRBV7-3; DNA: TGTGCCAGCAGCTTATTGAGCGGGAGTTCCGGGGAGCTGTTTTTT; CDR3: CASSLLSGSSGELFF
D: TRBD1; size: NA; J: TRBJ1-3; V: TRBV10-3; DNA: TGTGCCATCAGGGGACAGGATATCTCTGGAAACACCATATATTTT; CDR3: CAIRGQDISGNTIYF
D: NA; size: NA; J: TRBJ1-2; V: TRBV29-1; DNA: TGCAGCGTTGAAGATCATTTTGGCGACAGCTCCCCCTCGGACTATGGCTACACCTTC; CDR3: CSVEDHFGDSSPSDYGYTF
D: NA; size: few; J: TRBJ2-2; V: TRBV2; DNA: TGTGCCAGCAGCACCAGACTACCTCGGGAAGGCGGGGAGCTGTTTTTT; CDR3: CASSTRLPREGGELFF
D: NA; size: NA; J: TRBJ1-1; V: TRBV29-1; DNA: TGCGGAGGTTCGGACACTGAAGCTTTCTTT; CDR3: CGGSDTEAFF
D: TRBD1; size: NA; J: TRBJ2-1; V: TRBV24-1; DNA: TGTGCCACCAGTGATTTGGGGTCGGGACAGGGGGCCTACAATGAGCAGTTCTTC; CDR3: CATSDLGSGQGAYNEQFF
D: NA; size: NA; J: TRBJ2-7; V: TRBV30; DNA: TGTGCCTGGAGTGTACTCGCTTACGAGCAGTACTTC; CDR3: CAWSVLAYEQYF
D: NA; size: NA; J: TRBJ2-2; V: TRBV9; DNA: TGTGCCAGCAGCGTAGATTCCACGAACACCGGGGAGCTGTTTTTT; CDR3: CASSVDSTNTGELFF
D: TRBD2; size: NA; J: TRBJ2-7; V: TRBV6-1; DNA: TGTGCCAGCAGTGACGGCGGGAGTCGGCTACGGGAGCAGTACTTC; CDR3: CASSDGGSRLREQYF
D: TRBD2; size: NA; J: TRBJ2-1; V: TRBV9; DNA: TGTGCCAGCAGCGTTTTAGCGGGAGGAGGCAATGAGCAGTTCTTC; CDR3: CASSVLAGGGNEQFF
D: TRBD1; size: NA; J: TRBJ1-5; V: TRBV10-3; DNA: TGTGCCATCAGTGAGGGGGACAGACCTAGCAATCAGCCCCAGCATTTT; CDR3: CAISEGDRPSNQPQHF
D: NA; size: NA; J: TRBJ1-2; V: TRBV27; DNA: TGTGCCAGCGGGCAAACCTATGGCTACACCTTC; CDR3: CASGQTYGYTF
D: TRBD1; size: NA; J: TRBJ2-1; V: TRBV9; DNA: TGTGCCAGCGCAAGGTGGGACAGGGGAGACAATGAGCAGTTCTTC; CDR3: CASARWDRGDNEQFF
D: NA; size: NA; J: TRBJ1-4; V: TRBV18; DNA: TGTGCCAGCTCACCTGCCCAGGGGTTGGGGAAAAAACTGTTTTTT; CDR3: CASSPAQGLGKKLFF
D: NA; size: NA; J: TRBJ1-1; V: TRBV5-4; DNA: TGTGCCAGCAGCTTGGCAGGCCAAGTCACTGAAGCTTTCTTT; CDR3: CASSLAGQVTEAFF
D: NA; size: NA; J: TRBJ2-5; V: TRBV7-2; DNA: TGTGCCAGCAGCTTGGCGACTCGTCAAGAGACCCAGTACTTC; CDR3: CASSLATRQETQYF
D: TRBD1; size: once; J: TRBJ1-3; V: TRBV19; DNA: TGTGCCAGTATCGGGGACAGGGCTGGAAACACCATATATTTT; CDR3: CASIGDRAGNTIYF
D: NA; size: few; J: TRBJ1-3; V: TRBV3-1/TRBV3-2; DNA: TGTGCCAGCAGCCAAGCGGGACACGGCCCTGGAAACACCATATATTTT; CDR3: CASSQAGHGPGNTIYF
D: NA; size: NA; J: TRBJ1-4; V: TRBV15; DNA: TGTGCCACCAGCAGTCGGGGGTGGGGTGAAAAACTGTTTTTT; CDR3: CATSSRGWGEKLFF
D: TRBD2; size: once; J: TRBJ2-7; V: TRBV7-2; DNA: TGTGCCAGCAGCAAGCAACTAGCGGGCGAGCAGTACTTC; CDR3: CASSKQLAGEQYF
D: NA; size: NA; J: TRBJ1-6; V: TRBV10-2; DNA: TGCGCCAGCAGTGAACAGGAGACCTATAATTCACCCCTCCACTTT; CDR3: CASSEQETYNSPLHF
D: NA; size: NA; J: TRBJ2-1; V: TRBV9; DNA: TGTGCCAGCAGCCCCGATGTAGAGTCCTACAATGAGCAGTTCTTC; CDR3: CASSPDVESYNEQFF
D: TRBD2; size: once; J: TRBJ2-3; V: TRBV29-1; DNA: TGCAGCACACTTCGGGGGGGCACAGATACGCAGTATTTT; CDR3: CSTLRGGTDTQYF
D: NA; size: NA; J: TRBJ1-2; V: TRBV6-5; DNA: TGTGCCAGCAGTTACGCCGAGGACTATGGCTACACCTTC; CDR3: CASSYAEDYGYTF
D: TRBD1; size: NA; J: TRBJ1-2; V: TRBV12-5; DNA: TGTGCTAGTGGTTTCCTAGGGGCAGGGGGTAGTGGTGGCTACACCTTC; CDR3: CASGFLGAGGSGGYTF
D: NA; size: NA; J: TRBJ2-1; V: TRBV28; DNA: TGTGCCAGCAGTTCCGCGTCCTACAATGAGCAGTTCTTC; CDR3: CASSSASYNEQFF
D: NA; size: NA; J: TRBJ2-1; V: TRBV5-1; DNA: TGCGCCAGCAGCTTGAGCGGTACCTACAATGAGCAGTTCTTC; CDR3: CASSLSGTYNEQFF
D: NA; size: few; J: TRBJ1-2; V: TRBV28; DNA: TGTGCCAGCAGTTTTGAGCGACAGGCCGGCTATGGCTACACCTTC; CDR3: CASSFERQAGYGYTF
D: NA; size: few; J: TRBJ1-1; V: TRBV24-1; DNA: TGTGCCACCAGTGACCAGGGAAGGACTGAAGCTTTCTTT; CDR3: CATSDQGRTEAFF
D: TRBD1; size: NA; J: TRBJ1-3; V: TRBV18; DNA: TGTGCCAGCTTCCCGGGACAGGGATTTGGAAACACCATATATTTT; CDR3: CASFPGQGFGNTIYF
D: TRBD1; size: NA; J: TRBJ1-6; V: TRBV7-8; DNA: TGTGCCAGCAGCTTAGCTTGGGGGACAGGGGGGAAGGTTCGTTCACCCCTCCACTTT; CDR3: CASSLAWGTGGKVRSPLHF
D: TRBD1; size: few; J: TRBJ2-3; V: TRBV7-3; DNA: TGTGCCAGCAGCTTACGTGGCAGGGGGCTTACAGATACGCAGTATTTT; CDR3: CASSLRGRGLTDTQYF
D: TRBD1; size: NA; J: TRBJ1-2; V: TRBV13; DNA: TGTGCCAGCAGCCCTGGACAGGGGGACTATGGCTACACCTTC; CDR3: CASSPGQGDYGYTF
D: TRBD1; size: NA; J: TRBJ2-1; V: TRBV11-2; DNA: TGTGCCAGCAGCCCGGGACAGGAAATCTACAATGAGCAGTTCTTC; CDR3: CASSPGQEIYNEQFF
D: TRBD1; size: NA; J: TRBJ2-3; V: TRBV10-3; DNA: TGTGCCATCAGTAAAGGACAGGGGGCGGCTAGCACAGATACGCAGTATTTT; CDR3: CAISKGQGAASTDTQYF